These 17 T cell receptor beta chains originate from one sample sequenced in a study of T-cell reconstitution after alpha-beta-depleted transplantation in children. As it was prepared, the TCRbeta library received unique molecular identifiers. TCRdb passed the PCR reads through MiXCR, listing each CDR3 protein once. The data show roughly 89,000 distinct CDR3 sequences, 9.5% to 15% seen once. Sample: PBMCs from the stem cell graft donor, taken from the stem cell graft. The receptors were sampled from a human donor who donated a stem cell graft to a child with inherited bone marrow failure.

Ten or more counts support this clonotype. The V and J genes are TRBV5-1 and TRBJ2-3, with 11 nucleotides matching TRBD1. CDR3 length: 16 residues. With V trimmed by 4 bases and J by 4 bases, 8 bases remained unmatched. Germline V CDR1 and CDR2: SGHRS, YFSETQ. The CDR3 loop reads CASSRAGTGGADTQYF. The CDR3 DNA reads TGCGCCAGCAGCAGAGCCGGGACAGGGGGTGCAGATACGCAGTATTTT.

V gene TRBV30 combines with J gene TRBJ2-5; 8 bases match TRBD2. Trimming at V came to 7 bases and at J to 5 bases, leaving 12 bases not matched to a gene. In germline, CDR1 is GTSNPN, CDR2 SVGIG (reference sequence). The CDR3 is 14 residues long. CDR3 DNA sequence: TGTGCCTTGGGACCAGCGGGAGTTCAGGAGACCCAGTACTTC. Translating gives CALGPAGVQETQYF. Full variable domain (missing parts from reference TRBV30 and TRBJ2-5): SQTIHQWPATLVQPVGSPLSLECTVEGTSNPNLYWYRQAAGRGLQLLFYSVGIGQISSEVPQNLSASRPQDRQFILSSKKLLLSDSGFYLCALGPAGVQETQYFGPGTRLLVL.

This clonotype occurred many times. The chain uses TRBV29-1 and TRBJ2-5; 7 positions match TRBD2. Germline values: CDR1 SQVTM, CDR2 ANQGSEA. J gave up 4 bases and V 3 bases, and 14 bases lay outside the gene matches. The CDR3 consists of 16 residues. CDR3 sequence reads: CSVDPSSVGGTETQYF. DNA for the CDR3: TGCAGCGTTGATCCCTCTAGCGTCGGGGGGACAGAGACCCAGTACTTC.

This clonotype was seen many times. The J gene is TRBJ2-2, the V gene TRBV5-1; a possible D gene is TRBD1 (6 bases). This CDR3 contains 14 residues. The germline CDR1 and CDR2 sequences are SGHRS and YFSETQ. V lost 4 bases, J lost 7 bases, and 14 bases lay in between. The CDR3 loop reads CASSKLDRNGELFF. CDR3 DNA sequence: TGCGCCAGCAGCAAACTCGACAGGAACGGGGAGCTGTTTTTT.

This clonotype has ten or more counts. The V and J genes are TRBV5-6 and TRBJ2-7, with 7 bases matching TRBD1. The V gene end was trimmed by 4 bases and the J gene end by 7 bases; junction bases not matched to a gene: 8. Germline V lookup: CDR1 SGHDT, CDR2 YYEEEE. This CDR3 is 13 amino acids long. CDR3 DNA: TGTGCCAGCAGCCGTGGCAGGGGGTCGGAGCAGTACTTC. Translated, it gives CASSRGRGSEQYF.

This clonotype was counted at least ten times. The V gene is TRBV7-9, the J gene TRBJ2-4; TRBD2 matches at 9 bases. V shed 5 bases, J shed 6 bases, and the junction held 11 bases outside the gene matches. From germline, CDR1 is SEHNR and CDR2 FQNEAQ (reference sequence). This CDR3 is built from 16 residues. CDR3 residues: CASSRQRGAGGNIQYF. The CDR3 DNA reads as TGTGCCAGCAGCAGACAGCGGGGGGCCGGGGGAAACATTCAGTACTTC. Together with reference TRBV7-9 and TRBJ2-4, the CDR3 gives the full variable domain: DTGVSQNPRHKITKRGQNVTFRCDPISEHNRLYWYRQTLGQGPEFLTYFQNEAQLEKSRLLSDRFSAERPKGSFSTLEIQRTEQGDSAMYLCASSRQRGAGGNIQYFGAGTRLSVL.

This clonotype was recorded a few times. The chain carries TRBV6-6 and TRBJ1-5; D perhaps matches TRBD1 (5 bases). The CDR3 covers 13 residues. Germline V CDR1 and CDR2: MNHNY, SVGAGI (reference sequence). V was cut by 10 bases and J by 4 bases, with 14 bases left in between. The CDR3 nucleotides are TGTGCCACCCTCAGTCAGGGAAATCAGCCCCAGCATTTT. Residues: CATLSQGNQPQHF.

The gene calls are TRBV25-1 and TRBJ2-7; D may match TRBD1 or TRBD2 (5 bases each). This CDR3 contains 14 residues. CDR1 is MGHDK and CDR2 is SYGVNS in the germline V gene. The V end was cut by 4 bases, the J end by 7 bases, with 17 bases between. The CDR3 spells CASSGGRSLGEQYF. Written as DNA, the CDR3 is TGTGCCAGCAGTGGGGGACGATCTCTGGGGGAGCAGTACTTC.

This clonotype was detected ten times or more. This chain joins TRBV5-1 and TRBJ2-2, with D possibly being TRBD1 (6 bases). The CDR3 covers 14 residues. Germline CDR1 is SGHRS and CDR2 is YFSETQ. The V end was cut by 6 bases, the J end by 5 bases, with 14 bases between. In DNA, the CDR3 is TGCGCCAGCAAATTGGACAGCTCGACCGGGGAGCTGTTTTTT. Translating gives CASKLDSSTGELFF.

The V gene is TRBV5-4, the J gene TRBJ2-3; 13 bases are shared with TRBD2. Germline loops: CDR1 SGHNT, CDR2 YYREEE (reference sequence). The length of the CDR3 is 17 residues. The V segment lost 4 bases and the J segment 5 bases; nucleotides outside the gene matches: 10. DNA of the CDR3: TGTGCCAGCAGCGTTCGAACTAGCGGGGGGGCCCGAGATACGCAGTATTTT. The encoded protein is CASSVRTSGGARDTQYF.

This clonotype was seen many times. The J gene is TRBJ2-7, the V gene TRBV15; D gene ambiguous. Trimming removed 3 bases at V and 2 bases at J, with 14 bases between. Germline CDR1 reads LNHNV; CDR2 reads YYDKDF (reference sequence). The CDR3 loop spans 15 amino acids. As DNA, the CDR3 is TGTGCCACCAGCAGTCCAACCGGGCTCGCCTACGAGCAGTACTTC. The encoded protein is CATSSPTGLAYEQYF.

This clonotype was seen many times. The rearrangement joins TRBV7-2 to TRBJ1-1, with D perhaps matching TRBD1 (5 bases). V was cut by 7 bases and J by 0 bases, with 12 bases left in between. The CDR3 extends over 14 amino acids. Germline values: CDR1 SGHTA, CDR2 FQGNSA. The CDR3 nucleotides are TGTGCCAGCACCGCTGACAGAATGAACACTGAAGCTTTCTTT. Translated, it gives CASTADRMNTEAFF.

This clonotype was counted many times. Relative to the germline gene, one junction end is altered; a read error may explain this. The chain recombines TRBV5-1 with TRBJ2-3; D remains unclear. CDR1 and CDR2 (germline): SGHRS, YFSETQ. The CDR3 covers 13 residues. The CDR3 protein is CASSPGSTDTQYF. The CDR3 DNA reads TGTGCCAGCAGTCCCGGGTCCACAGATACGCAGTATTTT.

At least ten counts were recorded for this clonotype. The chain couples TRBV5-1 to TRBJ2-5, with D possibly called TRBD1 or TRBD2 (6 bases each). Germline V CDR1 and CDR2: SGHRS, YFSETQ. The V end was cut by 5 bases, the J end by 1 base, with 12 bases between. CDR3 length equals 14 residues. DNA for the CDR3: TGCGCCAGCAGTAATTCGGGGGCCCAAGAGACCCAGTACTTC. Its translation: CASSNSGAQETQYF.

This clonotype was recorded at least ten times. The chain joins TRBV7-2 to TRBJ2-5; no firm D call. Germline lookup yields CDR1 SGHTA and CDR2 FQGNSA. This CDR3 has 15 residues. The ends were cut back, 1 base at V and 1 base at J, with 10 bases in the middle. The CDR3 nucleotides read TGTGCCAGCAGCTTAGGGTACTGGGCCCAAGAGACCCAGTACTTC. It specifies CASSLGYWAQETQYF.

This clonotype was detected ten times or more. The CDR3 region is CASSRENFGYYEQYF. The DNA of the CDR3 is TGCGCCAGCAGCCGCGAAAACTTCGGGTACTACGAGCAGTACTTC. This chain uses TRBV4-3 with TRBJ2-7; D call uncertain. Germline-derived CDR1 and CDR2 are LGHNA and YSLEER. Trimming cost V 4 bases and J 3 bases, with 16 bases left between them. The CDR3 length is 15 residues.

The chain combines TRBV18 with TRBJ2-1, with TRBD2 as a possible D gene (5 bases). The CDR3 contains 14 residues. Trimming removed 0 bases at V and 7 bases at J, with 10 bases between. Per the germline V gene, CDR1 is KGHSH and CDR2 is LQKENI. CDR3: CASSPPTILNEQFF. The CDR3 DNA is TGTGCCAGCTCACCACCGACTATTCTTAATGAGCAGTTCTTC.